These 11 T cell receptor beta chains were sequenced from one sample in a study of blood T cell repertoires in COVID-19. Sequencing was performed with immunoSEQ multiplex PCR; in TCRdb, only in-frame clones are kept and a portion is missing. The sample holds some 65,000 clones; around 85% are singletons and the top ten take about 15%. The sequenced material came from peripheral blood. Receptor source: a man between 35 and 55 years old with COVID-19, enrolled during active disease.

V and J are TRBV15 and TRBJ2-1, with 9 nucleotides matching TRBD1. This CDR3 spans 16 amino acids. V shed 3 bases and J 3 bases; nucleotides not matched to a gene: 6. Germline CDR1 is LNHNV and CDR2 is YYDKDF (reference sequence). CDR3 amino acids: CATSRSTGGDYNEQFF. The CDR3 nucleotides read TGTGCCACCAGCAGGTCCACAGGGGGCGACTACAATGAGCAGTTCTTC.

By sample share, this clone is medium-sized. The CDR3 nucleotides read TGTGCCAGCAGCCTACAAGAAGCGGCAAATGAGCAGTTCTTC. Translated: CASSLQEAANEQFF. The chain joins TRBV7-3 to TRBJ2-1; TRBD2 is a possible D gene (5 bases). V lost 5 bases and J 7 bases, leaving 15 bases between the germline ends. The germline V gene has CDR1 SGHTA and CDR2 FQGTGA. There are 14 residues in the CDR3.

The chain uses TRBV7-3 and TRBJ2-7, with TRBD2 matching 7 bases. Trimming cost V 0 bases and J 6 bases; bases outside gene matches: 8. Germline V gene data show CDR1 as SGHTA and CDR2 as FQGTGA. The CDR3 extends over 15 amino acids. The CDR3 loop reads CASSLTHEGGVEQYF. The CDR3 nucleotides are TGTGCCAGCAGCTTAACTCATGAGGGAGGGGTCGAGCAGTACTTC.

CDR3 DNA sequence: TGTGCCATACAGGGGCCCCGACGCTATGAGCAGTACTTC. Its protein product is CAIQGPRRYEQYF. The genes are TRBV12-3 or TRBV12-4 and TRBJ2-7, with 7 positions matching TRBD1. J was trimmed by 7 bases and V by 10 bases; bases with no gene match: 13. CDR3 length equals 13 residues.

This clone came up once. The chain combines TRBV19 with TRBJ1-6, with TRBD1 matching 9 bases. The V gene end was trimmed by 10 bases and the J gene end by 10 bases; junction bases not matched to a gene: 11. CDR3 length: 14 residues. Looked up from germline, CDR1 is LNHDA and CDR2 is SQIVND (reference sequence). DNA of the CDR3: TGTGCCACCACTGGGACAGGGAAAAGCTCACCCCTCCACTTT. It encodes CATTGTGKSSPLHF.

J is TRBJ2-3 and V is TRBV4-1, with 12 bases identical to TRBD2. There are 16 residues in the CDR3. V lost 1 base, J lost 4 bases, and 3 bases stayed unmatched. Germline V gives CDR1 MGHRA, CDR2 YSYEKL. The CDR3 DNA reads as TGCGCCAGCAGCCAAGGGACTAGCGGGACAGCAGATACGCAGTATTTT. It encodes CASSQGTSGTADTQYF.

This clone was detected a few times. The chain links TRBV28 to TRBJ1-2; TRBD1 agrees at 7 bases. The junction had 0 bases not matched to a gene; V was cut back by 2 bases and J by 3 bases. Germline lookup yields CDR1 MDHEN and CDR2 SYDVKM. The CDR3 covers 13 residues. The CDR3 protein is CASSLDRDYGYTF. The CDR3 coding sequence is TGTGCCAGCAGTTTAGACAGGGACTATGGCTACACCTTC.

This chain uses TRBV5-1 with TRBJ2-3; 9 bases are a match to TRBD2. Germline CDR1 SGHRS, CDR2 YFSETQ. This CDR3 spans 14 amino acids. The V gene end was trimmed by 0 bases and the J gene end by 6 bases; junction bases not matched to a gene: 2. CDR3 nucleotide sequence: TGCGCCAGCAGCTTGGCAACTAGCGGGGATACGCAGTATTTT. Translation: CASSLATSGDTQYF.

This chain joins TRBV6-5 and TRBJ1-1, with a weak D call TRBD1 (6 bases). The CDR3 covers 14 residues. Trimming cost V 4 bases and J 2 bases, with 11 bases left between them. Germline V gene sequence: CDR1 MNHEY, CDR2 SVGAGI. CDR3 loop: CASSSRDTNTEAFF. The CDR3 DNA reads TGTGCCAGCAGTTCCCGGGACACTAACACTGAAGCTTTCTTT.

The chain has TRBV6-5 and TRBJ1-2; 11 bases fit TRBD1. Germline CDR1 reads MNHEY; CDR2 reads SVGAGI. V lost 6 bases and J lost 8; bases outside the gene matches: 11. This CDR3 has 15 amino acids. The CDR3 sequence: CASSNGQGALQGYTF. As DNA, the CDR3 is TGTGCCAGCAGCAACGGACAGGGGGCATTGCAGGGCTACACCTTC.

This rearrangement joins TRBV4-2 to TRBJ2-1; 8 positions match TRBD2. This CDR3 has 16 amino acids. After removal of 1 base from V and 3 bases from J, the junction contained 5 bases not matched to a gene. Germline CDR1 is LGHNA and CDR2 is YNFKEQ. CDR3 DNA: TGTGCCAGCAGCCAAGTCGGGGGGGGCCTCTACAATGAGCAGTTCTTC. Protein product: CASSQVGGGLYNEQFF.